This TCR beta chain was sequenced for a study of T cells in localized non-small cell lung cancer. The repertoire was sequenced with immunoSEQ multiplex PCR; TCRdb's copy has only in-frame clones and lacks some. The table shows tens of thousands of clones, with about 88% occurring only once. Between the trimmed V and J ends, which lost 2 bases and 11 bases, there was a span of 15 bases. The germline V gene has CDR1 WSHSY and CDR2 SAAADI. This CDR3 has 13 amino acids. The V call is TRBV10-2, the J call TRBJ2-5; D not certain. The source was peripheral blood, collected before any cancer treatment. This receptor was taken from a woman aged 40 to 75 with stage I squamous cell lung carcinoma. The CDR3 nucleotides read TGCGCCAGCAGTGAGAGGAAGGAGAGTGAGCAGTACTTC. It translates to CASSERKESEQYF.